The 29 T cell receptor beta chains given below trace back to one sample, sequenced in a study of chemoradiotherapy in HPV16-positive cancers. Clones were read by immunoSEQ multiplex PCR, and TCRdb kept only the in-frame ones, dropping some. Of roughly 15,000 clones in the sample, roughly 74% are singletons; the top ten hold about 10%. The sample was taken from a patient who underwent chemoradiotherapy. The receptors derive from a human donor with HPV-associated anogenital cancer.

This clone appeared a single time. This chain joins TRBV19 and TRBJ2-3, with D perhaps TRBD1 (5 bases). V was cut by 5 bases and J by 2 bases, with 11 bases left in between. This CDR3 comprises 14 residues. The germline gives CDR1 LNHDA, CDR2 SQIVND (reference sequence). This CDR3 is CASSPTEATDTQYF. For the CDR3, the DNA is TGTGCCAGTAGTCCGACAGAAGCCACAGATACGCAGTATTTT.

V usage is TRBV6-6 and J usage is TRBJ1-1; weak D call: TRBD1 (5 bases). V was clipped by 8 bases and J by 0 bases, with 10 bases between them. The germline V gene has CDR1 MNHNY and CDR2 SVGAGI (reference sequence). CDR3 length: 13 amino acids. The CDR3 protein is CASVTGVNTEAFF. The CDR3 DNA reads as TGTGCCAGCGTTACAGGTGTGAACACTGAAGCTTTCTTT.

The chain recombines TRBV2 with TRBJ2-7; 12 nucleotides match TRBD1. The CDR3 extends over 12 amino acids. The germline V gene has CDR1 SNHLY and CDR2 FYNNEI. After removal of 6 bases from V and 11 bases from J, the junction contained 5 bases not matched to a gene. The chain's CDR3 is CASSGTGGIEYF. DNA for the CDR3: TGTGCCAGCAGCGGGACAGGGGGCATAGAGTACTTC.

V is TRBV9 and J is TRBJ1-1; TRBD1 is a possible D gene (6 bases). Looked up from germline, CDR1 is SGDLS and CDR2 is YYNGEE. The CDR3 is 13 residues long. V dropped 4 bases and J dropped 2 bases, with 9 bases sitting between them. The CDR3 loop reads CASSLTGNTEAFF. The CDR3 DNA reads TGTGCCAGCAGCTTGACAGGTAACACTGAAGCTTTCTTT.

The chain carries TRBV5-1 and TRBJ2-3; D may match TRBD1 or TRBD2 (6 bases each). V gave up 0 bases and J gave up 4 bases, with 9 bases separating them. CDR3 length equals 14 residues. Germline CDR1 and CDR2: SGHRS and YFSETQ. The DNA for the CDR3 is TGCGCCAGCAGCTTGGACGGGGGCGCAGATACGCAGTATTTT. Its protein is CASSLDGGADTQYF.

The V and J genes are TRBV5-1 and TRBJ2-6; D perhaps matches TRBD1 (6 bases). CDR1 is SGHRS, CDR2 YFSETQ, per germline. CDR3 length equals 18 residues. The germline V and J ends were trimmed by 1 base and 0 bases, with 14 bases remaining between them. CDR3 nucleotides: TGCGCCAGCAGCTTGAGTGGGACATCTATCTCTGGGGCCAACGTCCTGACTTTC. This sequence encodes CASSLSGTSISGANVLTF.

The chain recombines TRBV6-1 with TRBJ1-5; D is undetermined. This CDR3 comprises 14 residues. V lost 9 bases and J 0 bases, leaving 12 bases between the germline ends. Germline lookup yields CDR1 MNHNS and CDR2 SASEGT. CDR3 nucleotide sequence: TGTGCCAGTAATCCGGGGATTAGCAATCAGCCCCAGCATTTT. Translating it yields CASNPGISNQPQHF.

The chain links TRBV9 to TRBJ2-2; D is possibly TRBD1 (6 bases). Germline values: CDR1 SGDLS, CDR2 YYNGEE. There are 17 residues in the CDR3. V was trimmed by 3 bases and J by 7 bases, leaving 22 bases between them. CDR3 sequence (DNA): TGTGCCAGCAGCGCTTCCGGGACAAGGCCAATTTACGGGGAGCTGTTTTTT. It is translated as CASSASGTRPIYGELFF.

V and J are TRBV18 and TRBJ2-3, with unresolved D. This CDR3 comprises 16 residues. V gave up 1 base and J gave up 0 bases, with 11 bases separating them. In germline, CDR1 is KGHSH, CDR2 LQKENI. CDR3 sequence (DNA): TGTGCCAGCTCACCACTAGACGGTTCTAGCACAGATACGCAGTATTTT. Translated: CASSPLDGSSTDTQYF.

V is TRBV5-6 and J is TRBJ2-7, with TRBD1 matching over 12 bases. This CDR3 is built from 17 residues. Trimming took 2 bases from V and 3 from J; bases not matched to a gene: 9. Looked up from germline, CDR1 is SGHDT and CDR2 is YYEEEE. The CDR3: CASSLRPGTGGVYEQYF. The CDR3 DNA reads TGTGCCAGCAGCTTACGTCCCGGGACAGGGGGCGTCTACGAGCAGTACTTC.

The chain joins TRBV15 to TRBJ1-2; D unresolved. Germline values: CDR1 LNHNV, CDR2 YYDKDF (reference sequence). There are 15 residues in the CDR3. V shed 0 bases and J shed 4 bases, with 12 bases lying between them. This CDR3 reads CATSRDSERAYGYTF. CDR3 in DNA: TGTGCCACCAGCAGAGATTCGGAGCGGGCCTATGGCTACACCTTC. The complete variable domain, with remaining parts taken from reference TRBV15 and TRBJ1-2, reads DAMVIQNPRYQVTQFGKPVTLSCSQTLNHNVMYWYQQKSSQAPKLLFHYYDKDFNNEADTPDNFQSRRPNTSFCFLDIRSPGLGDTAMYLCATSRDSERAYGYTFGSGTRLTVV.

The rearrangement links TRBV6-6 to TRBJ2-5; D is possibly TRBD2 (6 bases). TRBJ2-7 explains the end of the DNA better; the J call may be wrong. There are 14 residues in the CDR3. CDR1 is MNHNY and CDR2 is SVGAGI in the germline V gene (reference sequence). The DNA of the CDR3 is TGTGCCAGCAGTACCACCGGGACTCAATACGAGCAGTACTTC. It yields the protein CASSTTGTQYEQYF.

In this sample, this clone turned up a few times. In DNA, the CDR3 is TGTGCCAGCAGCTTCGGGGGCCAAGAGACCCAGTACTTC. Protein sequence: CASSFGGQETQYF. The rearrangement uses TRBV5-6 and TRBJ2-5, with a weak D call TRBD2 (6 bases). Germline loops: CDR1 SGHDT, CDR2 YYEEEE. This CDR3 spans 13 amino acids. V was trimmed by 2 bases and J by 1 base, leaving 6 bases between them.

This clone was found once. The CDR3 nucleotides read TGTGCCATCAGCCCAAACTCCGGACTAGGGTACACAGATACGCAGTATTTT. Protein product: CAISPNSGLGYTDTQYF. The J gene is TRBJ2-3, the V gene TRBV10-3, with 7 bases lining up with TRBD2. CDR3 length: 17 amino acids. Germline V lookup: CDR1 ENHRY, CDR2 SYGVKD. V was pared by 6 bases and J by 2 bases, with 14 bases of the junction left unmatched.

V gene TRBV10-3 combines with J gene TRBJ2-3; unclear D gene. The germline V gene encodes CDR1 ENHRY and CDR2 SYGVKD. The CDR3 has 13 residues. With 6 bases removed from V and 6 bases from J, the gap between germline ends came to 13 bases. The CDR3 sequence is CAIRGPFPDTQYF. CDR3 in DNA: TGTGCCATCAGAGGACCATTTCCGGATACGCAGTATTTT.

V gene TRBV14 combines with J gene TRBJ1-4; 9 bases agree with TRBD1. Looked up from germline, CDR1 is SGHDN and CDR2 is FVKESK. The CDR3 is made up of 18 amino acids. The V segment lost 4 bases and the J segment 1 base; nucleotides outside the gene matches: 10. CDR3 bases: TGTGCCAGCAGCCTACGACAGGGGGAGGCGGTAACTAATGAAAAACTGTTTTTT. Translating gives CASSLRQGEAVTNEKLFF.

V is TRBV19 and J is TRBJ2-7; D may correspond to TRBD1 or TRBD2 (5 bases each). Germline lookup yields CDR1 LNHDA and CDR2 SQIVND (reference sequence). The V and J ends lost 6 bases and 1 base respectively, with 13 bases between them. The length of the CDR3 is 14 residues. The DNA for the CDR3 is TGTGCCAGTAGGCCGCCGGGACCATCCTACGAGCAGTACTTC. It is translated as CASRPPGPSYEQYF. The full variable domain, its missing parts supplied by reference TRBV19 and TRBJ2-7, is DGGITQSPKYLFRKEGQNVTLSCEQNLNHDAMYWYRQDPGQGLRLIYYSQIVNDFQKGDIAEGYSVSREKKESFPLTVTSAQKNPTAFYLCASRPPGPSYEQYFGPGTRLTVT.

This clone was recorded a few times. The chain links TRBV19 to TRBJ1-1, with D perhaps TRBD1 (5 bases). The germline V and J ends were trimmed by 5 bases and 4 bases, with 14 bases remaining between them. CDR1 LNHDA and CDR2 SQIVND come from the germline V gene (reference sequence). The CDR3 length is 14 residues. The chain's CDR3 is CASSGGLIGTEAFF. The CDR3 DNA sequence: TGTGCCAGTAGTGGGGGTCTAATTGGCACTGAAGCTTTCTTT.

This sequence joins TRBV6-1 and TRBJ2-1; 8 bases are a match to TRBD1. The germline gives CDR1 MNHNS, CDR2 SASEGT. The CDR3 loop spans 15 amino acids. The trim removed 1 base at V and 4 bases at J, leaving 3 bases unmatched. CDR3 amino acids: CASSEEGTGYNEQFF. CDR3 DNA sequence: TGTGCCAGCAGTGAAGAGGGGACAGGTTACAATGAGCAGTTCTTC.

The chain has TRBV9 and TRBJ2-1; 8 bases fit TRBD2. After removal of 4 bases from V and 8 bases from J, the junction contained 11 bases not matched to a gene. Germline CDR1 and CDR2: SGDLS and YYNGEE. The CDR3 length is 15 residues. The CDR3 nucleotides are TGTGCCAGCAGCCCGGGGGGGAGCGGGACGGATGAGCAGTTCTTC. Amino acids: CASSPGGSGTDEQFF. The whole variable domain, remainder taken from reference TRBV9 and TRBJ2-1, is DSGVTQTPKHLITATGQRVTLRCSPRSGDLSVYWYQQSLDQGLQFLIQYYNGEERAKGNILERFSAQQFPDLHSELNLSSLELGDSALYFCASSPGGSGTDEQFFGPGTRLTVL.

The chain joins TRBV5-1 to TRBJ1-3, with 9 bases matching TRBD1. After removal of 0 bases from V and 4 bases from J, the junction contained 2 bases not matched to a gene. Germline CDR1 reads SGHRS; CDR2 reads YFSETQ. CDR3 size: 15 residues. CDR3 loop: CASSLGTGAGNTIYF. CDR3 coding DNA: TGCGCCAGCAGCTTGGGGACAGGGGCCGGAAACACCATATATTTT.

The V gene is TRBV11-2, the J gene TRBJ2-3; D remains unclear. Germline-derived CDR1 and CDR2 are SGHAT and FQNNGV. V was clipped by 0 bases and J by 10 bases, with 8 bases between them. The length of the CDR3 is 12 residues. CDR3 DNA: TGTGCCAGCAGCTTAGAGGCCTCTGCGCAGTATTTT. This encodes CASSLEASAQYF.

The chain links TRBV6-1 to TRBJ2-3; the match to TRBD2 covers 11 bases. J was trimmed by 6 bases and V by 8 bases; bases with no gene match: 10. Germline CDR1 reads MNHNS; CDR2 reads SASEGT. The length of the CDR3 is 15 residues. The CDR3 loop reads CASLYSGRASDTQYF. The DNA of the CDR3 is TGTGCCAGCTTATATAGCGGGAGGGCCTCGGATACGCAGTATTTT.

Only one count was recorded for this clone. The chain is built from TRBV7-8 and TRBJ2-7, with D possibly called TRBD1 or TRBD2 (5 bases each). Trimming took off 5 bases at V and 5 bases at J, with 16 bases between the two ends. Germline lookup yields CDR1 SGHVS and CDR2 FQNEAQ. The CDR3 consists of 14 residues. The CDR3 loop is CASSPGTFGNEQYF. As DNA, the CDR3 is TGTGCCAGCAGCCCGGGGACCTTCGGGAACGAGCAGTACTTC.

J is TRBJ2-7 and V is TRBV2; D possibly corresponds to TRBD1 (6 bases). The germline V gene encodes CDR1 SNHLY and CDR2 FYNNEI. This CDR3 spans 12 amino acids. The germline V and J ends were trimmed by 5 bases and 6 bases, with 11 bases remaining between them. CDR3 in amino acids: CASSIQGGEQYF. CDR3 nucleotides: TGTGCCAGCAGTATACAGGGCGGCGAGCAGTACTTC.

This clone has a single count. The chain uses TRBV9 and TRBJ2-3, with D perhaps TRBD1 or TRBD2 (5 bases each). The CDR3 has 17 amino acids. Trimming took off 0 bases at V and 6 bases at J, with 20 bases between the two ends. CDR1 and CDR2 (germline): SGDLS, YYNGEE. CDR3 sequence reads: CASSVDYRDLTDDTQYF. CDR3 nucleotides: TGTGCCAGCAGCGTAGACTACCGGGACCTGACTGATGATACGCAGTATTTT.

This clone was picked up one time. V usage is TRBV7-2 and J usage is TRBJ2-1, with D perhaps TRBD2 (5 bases). The CDR3 loop spans 15 amino acids. Trimming pared 2 bases from V and 5 bases from J, leaving 13 bases between. Per germline, CDR1 SGHTA and CDR2 FQGNSA. The CDR3 bases are TGTGCCAGCAGCTTATTCGAGGGCCCCAACAATGAGCAGTTCTTC. Translating gives CASSLFEGPNNEQFF.

The chain combines TRBV13 with TRBJ2-5; perhaps TRBD2 as D (6 bases). V lost 3 bases, J lost 2 bases, and 10 bases lay in between. Germline V lookup: CDR1 PRHDT, CDR2 FYEKMQ (reference sequence). CDR3 length equals 14 residues. The CDR3 sequence is CASSLGGLQETQYF. The CDR3 nucleotides are TGTGCCAGCAGCTTGGGGGGACTGCAAGAGACCCAGTACTTC.

The chain combines TRBV10-3 with TRBJ2-3; D might be TRBD1 (7 bases). Trimming stripped 6 bases from V and 2 bases from J, with 15 bases between. Germline V gene sequence: CDR1 ENHRY, CDR2 SYGVKD. CDR3 size: 15 residues. CDR3 loop: CAIRRQGGSTDTQYF. CDR3 sequence (DNA): TGTGCCATCAGAAGACAGGGAGGTTCCACAGATACGCAGTATTTT.